This TCR beta chain derives from a study of OX40 agonist ivuxolimab in advanced cancers. Repertoires were generated with immunoSEQ multiplex PCR, while TCRdb's copy carries only in-frame clones and drops some. This sample has about 110,000 clones, with around 90% found just once. The CDR3 has 15 residues. The germline V and J ends were trimmed by 2 bases and 6 bases, with 15 bases remaining between them. Germline V gene lookup returns CDR1 SGHVS and CDR2 FQNEAQ. This clone was observed once. V gene TRBV7-8 combines with J gene TRBJ2-3; tentatively, D is TRBD1 (6 bases). This clonotype was obtained from an adult with an advanced solid tumor such as melanoma, head and neck, liver or kidney cancer. Specimen: CD4+ or CD8+ T cells sorted from blood, collected in a trial of the OX40 agonist ivuxolimab. CDR3 sequence: CASSLRGNLQDTQYF. CDR3 sequence (DNA): TGTGCCAGCAGCTTAAGGGGGAACCTACAGGATACGCAGTATTTT.